This T cell receptor (beta chain) was recovered during a study of blood T cell repertoires in COVID-19. For the study at large: Material from acute and convalescent COVID-19 was sourced from the United States, Italy and Spain. PBMCs, B-cell-depleted T cells, or T cells provided the cDNA or gDNA that made up the material.

How the authors handled the data: How many nucleated cells were present was estimated from reference gene primer amplification. Here immunoSEQ multiplex PCR was the method, and the copy in TCRdb shows in-frame clones only, minus some. The V and J calls and clone size were taken over from that table, and D and trimming were inferred from the DNA. This table has about 250,000 clones, 83% appearing once. This CDR3 contains 17 residues. CDR1 is SGHVS and CDR2 is FQNEAQ in the germline V gene. V trimming: 4 bases; J trimming: 6 bases; junction bases outside the gene matches: 15. Input material: peripheral blood. The sequence derives from a man aged 40-50 years with active or convalescent COVID-19. The chain combines TRBV7-8 with TRBJ2-7; 10 bases are shared with TRBD1. CDR3 coding DNA: TGTGCCAGCAGCTCCTCGACAGGGGGCGCATTAGGGGGCGAGCAGTACTTC. Translation: CASSSSTGGALGGEQYF.